A selection of T cell receptor beta chains follows, all from one sample in a study of T cells in Graves' hyperthyroidism and ophthalmopathy. TCRdb passed the multiplex PCR reads through MiXCR, listing each CDR3 protein once. The data show roughly 500,000 distinct CDR3 sequences, more than 45% seen once. What was sequenced was peripheral blood or thyroid tissue (not recorded which). These receptors all stem from an adult woman with Graves' disease, either hyperthyroidism or ophthalmopathy (not recorded which). The CDR3 runs from the conserved cysteine through the conserved F or W. D genes are given only for firm matches. Size is omitted from some rows. Given values are once, few, many or a class for expanded clones.

CDR3 DNA: TGTGCCACCAGTGATCAGACCGAGCAGTACTTC
CDR3 protein: CATSDQTEQYF
J gene: TRBJ2-7
D gene: .
clone size: .
CDR3 length: 11
V gene: TRBV24-1

CDR3 DNA: TGTGCCAGCGGGGGGGGTTTGGGAACTGAAGCTTTCTTT
CDR3 protein: CASGGGLGTEAFF
J gene: TRBJ1-1
D gene: .
clone size: .
CDR3 length: 13
V gene: TRBV2

CDR3 DNA: TGTGCCACCAGTGATGCCAGGGTGGGCCAGCCCCAGCATTTT
CDR3 protein: CATSDARVGQPQHF
J gene: TRBJ1-5
D gene: .
clone size: .
CDR3 length: 14
V gene: TRBV24-1

CDR3 DNA: TGTGCCAGCAGTGAATATACGACAGTGAACACTGAAGCTTTCTTT
CDR3 protein: CASSEYTTVNTEAFF
J gene: TRBJ1-1
D gene: .
clone size: .
CDR3 length: 15
V gene: TRBV2

CDR3 DNA: TGCGCCAGCAGCTGGGCATGGCGGGGGGTGAGATATGGCTACACCTTC
CDR3 protein: CASSWAWRGVRYGYTF
J gene: TRBJ1-2
D gene: .
clone size: many
CDR3 length: 16
V gene: TRBV5-1

CDR3 DNA: TGCGCCAGCAGCGAGACTAGAGGAGAGACCCAGTACTTC
CDR3 protein: CASSETRGETQYF
J gene: TRBJ2-5
D gene: .
clone size: .
CDR3 length: 13
V gene: TRBV10-1

CDR3 DNA: TGTGCCAGCAGCCCACCCGCCAGGGAAGAGACCCAGTACTTC
CDR3 protein: CASSPPAREETQYF
J gene: TRBJ2-5
D gene: .
clone size: .
CDR3 length: 14
V gene: TRBV7-9

CDR3 DNA: TGTGCCAGCAGCCAAGGGACAACGAACACTGAAGCTTTCTTT
CDR3 protein: CASSQGTTNTEAFF
J gene: TRBJ1-1
D gene: .
clone size: many
CDR3 length: 14
V gene: TRBV3-1

CDR3 DNA: TGCAGCGTAAAAGGCAGCTATGGCTACACCTTC
CDR3 protein: CSVKGSYGYTF
J gene: TRBJ1-2
D gene: .
clone size: .
CDR3 length: 11
V gene: TRBV29-1

CDR3 DNA: TGCAGCGTTGAATTAGGAGGGGGGGTACATGGCTACACCTTC
CDR3 protein: CSVELGGGVHGYTF
J gene: TRBJ1-2
D gene: .
clone size: .
CDR3 length: 14
V gene: TRBV29-1

CDR3 DNA: TGTGCCACAGGGCGGCAAGAGACCCAGTACTTC
CDR3 protein: CATGRQETQYF
J gene: TRBJ2-5
D gene: .
clone size: .
CDR3 length: 11
V gene: TRBV6-6

CDR3 DNA: TGTGCCAGCAGCTTAGCCGGGACAGAGGTTCATGGCTACACCTTC
CDR3 protein: CASSLAGTEVHGYTF
J gene: TRBJ1-2
D gene: TRBD1
clone size: few
CDR3 length: 15
V gene: TRBV7-9

CDR3 DNA: TGCAGTGCCCGAGCAGGGTTGAACACCATATATTTT
CDR3 protein: CSARAGLNTIYF
J gene: TRBJ1-3
D gene: .
clone size: .
CDR3 length: 12
V gene: TRBV20-1

CDR3 DNA: TGTGCCAGTAGAGCTAGCGCCTCCTACGAGCAGTACTTC
CDR3 protein: CASRASASYEQYF
J gene: TRBJ2-7
D gene: .
clone size: .
CDR3 length: 13
V gene: TRBV19

CDR3 DNA: TGTGCCAGCAGCCCGACGGGGGGACAGGGAAATGGCTACACCTTC
CDR3 protein: CASSPTGGQGNGYTF
J gene: TRBJ1-2
D gene: TRBD1
clone size: .
CDR3 length: 15
V gene: TRBV25-1

CDR3 DNA: TGTGCCAGCAGCGTAGATGGGGGGTGGACTGAAGCTTTCTTT
CDR3 protein: CASSVDGGWTEAFF
J gene: TRBJ1-1
D gene: .
clone size: .
CDR3 length: 14
V gene: TRBV9

CDR3 DNA: TGCAGCGTTGAAACAGATGGGGGATCCTACGAGCAGTACTTC
CDR3 protein: CSVETDGGSYEQYF
J gene: TRBJ2-7
D gene: .
clone size: .
CDR3 length: 14
V gene: TRBV29-1

CDR3 DNA: TGTGCCAGCAGTGAAAGCACAGCGGGTGGGGCAGATACGCAGTATTTT
CDR3 protein: CASSESTAGGADTQYF
J gene: TRBJ2-3
D gene: .
clone size: .
CDR3 length: 16
V gene: TRBV6-1

CDR3 DNA: TGTGCCAGCGCTCAGGGGGCAAGGGTCCAAGAGACCCAGTACTTC
CDR3 protein: CASAQGARVQETQYF
J gene: TRBJ2-5
D gene: TRBD1
clone size: many
CDR3 length: 15
V gene: TRBV27

CDR3 DNA: TGTGCCAGCAGCTTCGCGACCGGGGAGCAGTACTTC
CDR3 protein: CASSFATGEQYF
J gene: TRBJ2-7
D gene: .
clone size: many
CDR3 length: 12
V gene: TRBV7-3

CDR3 DNA: TGTGCTAGCAGCAAGGACAGGTCAGATACGCAGTATTTT
CDR3 protein: CASSKDRSDTQYF
J gene: TRBJ2-3
D gene: TRBD1
clone size: .
CDR3 length: 13
V gene: TRBV7-7

CDR3 DNA: TGTGCCAGCAGTGAACCAGGAACCGGGGAGCTGTTTTTT
CDR3 protein: CASSEPGTGELFF
J gene: TRBJ2-2
D gene: .
clone size: many
CDR3 length: 13
V gene: TRBV25-1

CDR3 DNA: TGTGCCATTAGCGAGGACCCAGGGCTTGCTGAAGCTTTCTTT
CDR3 protein: CAISEDPGLAEAFF
J gene: TRBJ1-1
D gene: .
clone size: .
CDR3 length: 14
V gene: TRBV10-3

CDR3 DNA: TGCGCCAGCAGTGACATCCAAGAGACCCAGTACTTC
CDR3 protein: CASSDIQETQYF
J gene: TRBJ2-5
D gene: .
clone size: .
CDR3 length: 12
V gene: TRBV10-2

CDR3 DNA: TGTGCCAGCAGCTCTCCTAGCGGGAGGGCCGGTGAGCAGTACTTC
CDR3 protein: CASSSPSGRAGEQYF
J gene: TRBJ2-7
D gene: TRBD2
clone size: .
CDR3 length: 15
V gene: TRBV7-8

CDR3 DNA: TGCGCCAGCAATCCATCGGACGGCCGGGCGTGGGAGCAGTACTTC
CDR3 protein: CASNPSDGRAWEQYF
J gene: TRBJ2-7
D gene: .
clone size: .
CDR3 length: 15
V gene: TRBV10-1

CDR3 DNA: TGCAGTGCTAGTCGTCCAGGGGCCTTGAACACTGAAGCTTTCTTT
CDR3 protein: CSASRPGALNTEAFF
J gene: TRBJ1-1
D gene: .
clone size: many
CDR3 length: 15
V gene: TRBV20-1

CDR3 DNA: TGTGCCACCAGCAGAGATCGGGCTAGCGGGTCCTACGAGCAGTACTTC
CDR3 protein: CATSRDRASGSYEQYF
J gene: TRBJ2-7
D gene: TRBD2
clone size: .
CDR3 length: 16
V gene: TRBV15

CDR3 DNA: TGTGCCAGCAGCCTAGCCACCGGGGACGGGGGCACTGAAGCTTTCTTT
CDR3 protein: CASSLATGDGGTEAFF
J gene: TRBJ1-1
D gene: .
clone size: few
CDR3 length: 16
V gene: TRBV27

CDR3 DNA: TGTGCCAGCAGCCCCAGACAGGTACCTGGCTACACCTTC
CDR3 protein: CASSPRQVPGYTF
J gene: TRBJ1-2
D gene: .
clone size: many
CDR3 length: 13
V gene: TRBV2

CDR3 DNA: TGTGCCAGCAGTTTAGAACGGGGGTATAATTCACCCCTCCACTTT
CDR3 protein: CASSLERGYNSPLHF
J gene: TRBJ1-6
D gene: .
clone size: .
CDR3 length: 15
V gene: TRBV28

CDR3 DNA: TGCAGTGCTGTACTCCTAGCGACTAGCACAGATACGCAGTATTTT
CDR3 protein: CSAVLLATSTDTQYF
J gene: TRBJ2-3
D gene: .
clone size: .
CDR3 length: 15
V gene: TRBV20-1

CDR3 DNA: TGTGCCAGTAGTCTTCCGGGACTAGCGGCCTCCTACGAGCAGTACTTC
CDR3 protein: CASSLPGLAASYEQYF
J gene: TRBJ2-7
D gene: TRBD2
clone size: .
CDR3 length: 16
V gene: TRBV19

CDR3 DNA: TGCAGTGCTAGAGGAGCACTAGCGGACTCCTACGAGCAGTACTTC
CDR3 protein: CSARGALADSYEQYF
J gene: TRBJ2-7
D gene: TRBD2
clone size: many
CDR3 length: 15
V gene: TRBV20-1

CDR3 DNA: TGTGCCAGCAGCCAGACGACAGGGGACTATGGCTACACCTTC
CDR3 protein: CASSQTTGDYGYTF
J gene: TRBJ1-2
D gene: TRBD1
clone size: .
CDR3 length: 14
V gene: TRBV7-2

CDR3 DNA: TGTGCCAGCAGCGCAACAGGGGGCAGGCAGCCCCAGCATTTT
CDR3 protein: CASSATGGRQPQHF
J gene: TRBJ1-5
D gene: TRBD1
clone size: .
CDR3 length: 14
V gene: TRBV2

CDR3 DNA: TGCAGTGCGGGAGGAGGAGAGACCCAGTACTTC
CDR3 protein: CSAGGGETQYF
J gene: TRBJ2-5
D gene: .
clone size: .
CDR3 length: 11
V gene: TRBV20-1

CDR3 DNA: TGTGCCAGCAGCTCCCGATGGGTAGAGACCCAGTACTTC
CDR3 protein: CASSSRWVETQYF
J gene: TRBJ2-5
D gene: .
clone size: many
CDR3 length: 13
V gene: TRBV7-2

CDR3 DNA: TGCAGTGCCATTGCCAACAGGGGAGTGGAAGATGGCTACACCTTC
CDR3 protein: CSAIANRGVEDGYTF
J gene: TRBJ1-2
D gene: TRBD1
clone size: .
CDR3 length: 15
V gene: TRBV20-1

CDR3 DNA: TGTGCCAGCAGCCAAGAACAGGTGTGGGACACTGAAGCTTTCTTT
CDR3 protein: CASSQEQVWDTEAFF
J gene: TRBJ1-1
D gene: .
clone size: many
CDR3 length: 15
V gene: TRBV3-1

CDR3 DNA: TGTGCCTGGAGTGTACTTGCGGGGACCTACGAGCAGTACTTC
CDR3 protein: CAWSVLAGTYEQYF
J gene: TRBJ2-7
D gene: .
clone size: .
CDR3 length: 14
V gene: TRBV30

CDR3 DNA: TGCAGTGCTAGAGATGGGGGGATCGGGGAGCTGTTTTTT
CDR3 protein: CSARDGGIGELFF
J gene: TRBJ2-2
D gene: .
clone size: once
CDR3 length: 13
V gene: TRBV20-1

CDR3 DNA: TGCAGTGCTCGAGTTGGGCCCTACGAGCAGTACTTC
CDR3 protein: CSARVGPYEQYF
J gene: TRBJ2-7
D gene: .
clone size: .
CDR3 length: 12
V gene: TRBV20-1

CDR3 DNA: TGTGCCAGCACCCTACGGTCCCTACGCAGGGATTTTCCTCAGCCCCAGCATTTT
CDR3 protein: CASTLRSLRRDFPQPQHF
J gene: TRBJ1-5
D gene: .
clone size: few
CDR3 length: 18
V gene: TRBV28

CDR3 DNA: TGCGCCAGCAGCTTGGGGTTGGACAGGGCCTATGGCTACACCTTC
CDR3 protein: CASSLGLDRAYGYTF
J gene: TRBJ1-2
D gene: TRBD1
clone size: many
CDR3 length: 15
V gene: TRBV5-1

CDR3 DNA: TGCAGTGCCACCCTCCGGGACAAGGGCTCCTACGAGCAGTACTTC
CDR3 protein: CSATLRDKGSYEQYF
J gene: TRBJ2-7
D gene: .
clone size: many
CDR3 length: 15
V gene: TRBV20-1

CDR3 DNA: TGTGCCACCAGTGCTCCTTTCACCGGGGAGCTGTTTTTT
CDR3 protein: CATSAPFTGELFF
J gene: TRBJ2-2
D gene: .
clone size: .
CDR3 length: 13
V gene: TRBV24-1

CDR3 DNA: TGTGCCAGCAGTTTATTCAGGGGAGCTCAGCCCCAGCATTTT
CDR3 protein: CASSLFRGAQPQHF
J gene: TRBJ1-5
D gene: .
clone size: .
CDR3 length: 14
V gene: TRBV28

CDR3 DNA: TGTGCCAGCAGTTTATCGATAGCGGAGAGCACTTATGGCTACACCTTC
CDR3 protein: CASSLSIAESTYGYTF
J gene: TRBJ1-2
D gene: .
clone size: few
CDR3 length: 16
V gene: TRBV27

CDR3 DNA: TGTGCCAGCAGCTTGGGACTAGCGGAGGCAACCTACGAGCAGTACTTC
CDR3 protein: CASSLGLAEATYEQYF
J gene: TRBJ2-7
D gene: TRBD2
clone size: .
CDR3 length: 16
V gene: TRBV7-9

CDR3 DNA: TGTGCCAGCAGCTTAAGGCTAGCGGGGGACCAAGAGACCCAGTACTTC
CDR3 protein: CASSLRLAGDQETQYF
J gene: TRBJ2-5
D gene: TRBD2
clone size: .
CDR3 length: 16
V gene: TRBV7-9